The sample holds one count of the clone carrying this T cell receptor beta chain. Its antigen is as yet unknown. The source of the sample is a study of vaccination and CD4 T cells after COVID-19. Looking at the study overall: Overlapping spike peptides of SARS-CoV-2, HCoV-NL63, HCoV-OC43 and HCoV-229E were used, and cells were stimulated with them. Control cultures were given a CEFX pool, an HIV-1 Nef pool, or no peptide.

CDR1 is LNHDA and CDR2 is SQIVND in the germline V gene (reference sequence). Trimming removed 3 bases from V and 1 base from J, with 9 bases in between. The CDR3 totals 15 residues. Cultured CD4+ T cells had their DNA profiled by the Oncomine TCR Beta short-read assay. Each CDR3 protein is one row after TCRdb ran MiXCR on the PCR reads. The data show around 15,000 distinct CDR3 sequences, around 75% seen once. Study results and limitations: In median terms, SARS-CoV-2-reactive clonotypes went from approximately 21 to 40, a nonsignificant rise.

The treatment: approximately 11-day PBMC culture with coronavirus spike peptide pools or control peptides (ViraFEST assay). Half the medium was replaced with fresh IL-2 medium on days 3 and 7. This receptor was taken from a human donor who received a COVID-19 vaccine. The chain is built from TRBV19 and TRBJ2-2; D might be TRBD1 (6 bases). The source was CD4+ T cells from blood, cultured in vitro, collected after SARS-CoV-2 vaccination. CDR3 in amino acids: CASSIPTGNTGELFF. The CDR3 DNA sequence: TGTGCCAGTAGTATCCCGACAGGGAACACCGGGGAGCTGTTTTTT.